The 32 T cell receptor beta chains given below trace back to one sample, sequenced in a study of neurological immune-mediated disorders (dated by TCRdb to between 2018 and 2020). The library was built by means of 5' RACE. TCRdb shows the sequencer as Illumina HiSeq 2500. TCRdb's own reprocessing of the public reads used fastp at Q25 and MiXCR and kept productive beta chains. Each record represents a unique CDR3 protein, reported with the most common genes and DNA among its rows. In all, the sample holds more than 75,000 distinct CDR3 sequences, and 4% to 6% of those were seen once. The top ten hold roughly 2.4% of the sample. The specimen was PBMCs. The receptors come from a woman aged 25 to 39 with multiple sclerosis.

There are many counts of this clonotype. The chain is built from TRBV10-3 and TRBJ2-3; the D is unclear. CDR3 length: 12 amino acids. Germline V gene data show CDR1 as ENHRY and CDR2 as SYGVKD. The germline V and J ends were trimmed by 8 bases and 1 base, with 7 bases remaining between them. The chain's CDR3 is CAIGPGTDTQYF. The DNA of the CDR3 is TGTGCCATCGGGCCGGGCACAGATACGCAGTATTTT.

This clonotype appeared many times. The chain has TRBV5-6 and TRBJ2-3, with D tentatively TRBD2 (7 bases). V was cut by 4 bases and J by 3 bases, with 12 bases left in between. Per the germline V gene, CDR1 is SGHDT and CDR2 is YYEEEE. The CDR3 sequence is 14 residues long. The CDR3 sequence: CASSRAGTTDTQYF. CDR3 sequence (DNA): TGTGCCAGCAGCCGAGCGGGGACAACAGATACGCAGTATTTT.

This clonotype was recorded a few times. The J gene is TRBJ2-5, the V gene TRBV20-1; 7 nucleotides match TRBD2. The CDR3 contains 15 residues. V lost 3 bases, J lost 2 bases, and 9 bases stayed unmatched. Germline V lookup: CDR1 DFQATT, CDR2 SNEGSKA (reference sequence). CDR3 coding DNA: TGCAGTGCTAGCGGGACGGGCGGGGGACAAGAGACCCAGTACTTC. Translated, it gives CSASGTGGGQETQYF.

This clonotype was seen repeatedly, ten times or more. This rearrangement joins TRBV10-3 to TRBJ2-5; 7 nucleotides agree with TRBD1. CDR3 length equals 13 residues. The V and J ends lost 4 bases and 1 base, in that order; junction bases with no gene match: 0. Per the germline V gene, CDR1 is ENHRY and CDR2 is SYGVKD. The CDR3 region has the DNA TGTGCCATCAGTGGGGACAGCCAAGAGACCCAGTACTTC. As protein: CAISGDSQETQYF.

This chain connects TRBV10-2 to TRBJ2-7, with 11 bases lining up with TRBD2. This CDR3 region has 14 residues. Per germline, CDR1 WSHSY and CDR2 SAAADI. With 6 bases clipped from V and 6 bases from J, the junction kept 7 bases outside the gene matches. For the CDR3, the DNA is TGCGCCAGCAGGGAATCTGGACTAGCGGGCGAGCAGTACTTC. Encoded protein: CASRESGLAGEQYF.

The CDR3 reads CASSLLAGASYEQYF. The CDR3 coding sequence is TGTGCCAGCAGTTTACTAGCGGGGGCCTCCTACGAGCAGTACTTC. The rearrangement uses TRBV27 and TRBJ2-7; 10 bases line up with TRBD2. The V gene end was trimmed by 2 bases and the J gene end by 0 bases; junction bases not matched to a gene: 1. Germline CDR1 and CDR2: MNHEY and SMNVEV (reference sequence). CDR3 length: 15 amino acids.

This clonotype was seen a handful of times. The chain carries TRBV5-1 and TRBJ2-3, with D maybe TRBD2 (7 bases). Germline V gene sequence: CDR1 SGHRS, CDR2 YFSETQ. V was clipped by 8 bases and J by 5 bases, with 18 bases between them. The length of the CDR3 is 14 residues. The CDR3 here is CASGGGGDGDTQYF. The CDR3 nucleotides are TGCGCCAGTGGCGGAGGGGGGGACGGAGATACGCAGTATTTT.

This clonotype occurred many times. V is TRBV20-1 and J is TRBJ2-1; 7 bases fit TRBD1. Trimming at V came to 0 bases and at J to 1 base, leaving 3 bases not matched to a gene. This CDR3 has 15 residues. Germline V lookup: CDR1 DFQATT, CDR2 SNEGSKA (reference sequence). Here the CDR3 reads CSARETDRSYNEQFF. The CDR3 DNA reads TGCAGTGCTAGAGAAACGGACAGGTCCTACAATGAGCAGTTCTTC.

This clonotype was observed a few times. This chain joins TRBV12-3 or TRBV12-4 and TRBJ1-6, with D hard to call. Deletions cut 6 bases from V and 7 bases from J, with 10 bases between. This CDR3 comprises 13 residues. CDR3 DNA sequence: TGTGCCAGCAGGGGCGACATCAATTCACCCCTCCACTTT. Amino acid sequence: CASRGDINSPLHF.

This clonotype was found many times. The chain joins TRBV6-5 to TRBJ2-1; 8 bases fit TRBD2. This CDR3 region has 14 residues. Germline trimming cut 2 bases from V and 5 bases from J; bases unmatched to any gene: 2. Germline V gene data show CDR1 as MNHEY and CDR2 as SVGAGI. The CDR3 sequence: CASSYGTSNNEQFF. CDR3 DNA: TGTGCCAGCAGTTACGGGACTAGTAACAATGAGCAGTTCTTC.

This clonotype has ten or more counts. The V call is TRBV20-1, the J call TRBJ2-1; 11 nucleotides line up with TRBD2. Germline CDR1 DFQATT, CDR2 SNEGSKA (reference sequence). The CDR3 loop spans 18 amino acids. The J segment lost 7 bases and the V segment lost 0 bases, leaving 14 bases of the junction unmatched. CDR3 in amino acids: CSARDGIAGGPHWNEQFF. Written as DNA, the CDR3 is TGCAGTGCTAGAGATGGGATAGCGGGAGGGCCTCATTGGAATGAGCAGTTCTTC.

This clonotype was counted many times. CDR3 loop: CSARAASGSTNEQFF. The CDR3 DNA is TGCAGTGCTAGAGCGGCTAGCGGGAGTACGAATGAGCAGTTCTTC. This rearrangement joins TRBV20-1 to TRBJ2-1; 10 bases align to TRBD2. Germline V gene data show CDR1 as DFQATT and CDR2 as SNEGSKA (reference sequence). The CDR3 spans 15 residues. The junction had 7 bases not matched to a gene; V was cut back by 1 base and J by 7 bases.

The table lists this clonotype with many counts. The rearrangement links TRBV5-1 to TRBJ1-6, with 8 bases aligning to TRBD1. CDR1 and CDR2 from the germline V gene are SGHRS and YFSETQ. The V and J ends lost 1 base and 11 bases, in that order; junction bases with no gene match: 8. This CDR3 spans 15 amino acids. The CDR3 region is CASSLTDRGGPPLHF. The CDR3, as DNA: TGCGCCAGCAGCTTGACCGACAGGGGCGGGCCACCCCTCCACTTT. The full variable domain, completed using reference TRBV5-1 and TRBJ1-6, is KAGVTQTPRYLIKTRGQQVTLSCSPISGHRSVSWYQQTPGQGLQFLFEYFSETQRNKGNFPGRFSGRQFSNSRSEMNVSTLELGDSALYLCASSLTDRGGPPLHFGNGTRLTVT.

This clonotype was found many times. A much larger clone lies a single base off, so this may be a read error. The chain combines TRBV10-3 with TRBJ1-3; a weak D match, TRBD1 (5 bases). The CDR3 extends over 16 amino acids. The germline gives CDR1 ENHRY, CDR2 SYGVKD. The CDR3 region is CAISESQGTAGKTIYF. The CDR3, as DNA: TGTGCCATCAGTGAGTCGCAGGGTACAGCTGGAAAAACCATATATTTT.

This clonotype was observed a handful of times. This chain links TRBV12-3 or TRBV12-4 with TRBJ2-3; D is unresolved. With 6 bases removed from V and 2 bases from J, the gap between germline ends came to 9 bases. This CDR3 is built from 13 residues. As DNA, the CDR3 is TGTGCCAGCAGCCACACTCCCACAGATACGCAGTATTTT. This translates into CASSHTPTDTQYF.

The table lists this clonotype with many counts. V is TRBV28 and J is TRBJ2-1; D gene ambiguous. The CDR3 totals 16 residues. Germline V gives CDR1 MDHEN, CDR2 SYDVKM. Trimming pared 6 bases from V and 8 bases from J, leaving 23 bases between. The CDR3 spells CASRTISSMIGDEQFF. In nucleotides, the CDR3 is TGTGCCAGCAGAACCATTAGTTCGATGATTGGAGATGAGCAGTTCTTC.

This clonotype was observed many times. The chain couples TRBV5-1 to TRBJ2-1; 9 bases match TRBD2. The V gene's germline CDR1 is SGHRS and CDR2 YFSETQ. CDR3 length: 15 amino acids. Germline trimming cut 5 bases from V and 3 bases from J; bases unmatched to any gene: 6. The CDR3 DNA reads as TGCGCCAGCAGGCAGCCTAGCGGGGACTACAATGAGCAGTTCTTC. It encodes CASRQPSGDYNEQFF. Supplemented by reference TRBV5-1 and TRBJ2-1, the full variable domain reads KAGVTQTPRYLIKTRGQQVTLSCSPISGHRSVSWYQQTPGQGLQFLFEYFSETQRNKGNFPGRFSGRQFSNSRSEMNVSTLELGDSALYLCASRQPSGDYNEQFFGPGTRLTVL.

This clonotype was counted only a few times. The genes are TRBV14 and TRBJ1-1; D is uncertain. Looked up from germline, CDR1 is SGHDN and CDR2 is FVKESK. Deletions cut 4 bases from V and 1 base from J, with 7 bases between. This CDR3 has 13 amino acids. The CDR3 protein is CASSRNRNTEAFF. The CDR3 coding sequence is TGTGCCAGCAGCCGAAACAGGAACACTGAAGCTTTCTTT. Based on the CDR3 plus reference TRBV14 and TRBJ1-1, the full variable domain is EAGVTQFPSHSVIEKGQTVTLRCDPISGHDNLYWYRRVMGKEIKFLLHFVKESKQDESGMPNNRFLAERTGGTYSTLKVQPAELEDSGVYFCASSRNRNTEAFFGQGTRLTVV.

This clonotype was seen many times. V gene TRBV19 combines with J gene TRBJ2-2, with 10 positions matching TRBD1. Germline loops: CDR1 LNHDA, CDR2 SQIVND (reference sequence). The CDR3 loop spans 14 amino acids. V dropped 7 bases and J dropped 4; count of bases not matched to a gene: 3. CDR3 coding DNA: TGTGCCAGTACCCGGGACAGGGGCACCGGGGAGCTGTTTTTT. It is translated as CASTRDRGTGELFF.

For this clonotype: A much larger clone lies a single base off, so this may be a read error. The V call is TRBV20-1, the J call TRBJ2-5, with 8 bases matching TRBD2. CDR1 is DFQATT, CDR2 SNEGSKA, per germline (reference sequence). The length of the CDR3 is 15 residues. This chain's CDR3 is CSAIPAGGPRENQYF. The CDR3 DNA follows: TGCAGTGCTATCCCCGCGGGAGGCCCCCGAGAGAACCAGTACTTC.

The table lists this clonotype with many counts. The chain has TRBV20-1 and TRBJ2-2; 8 bases fit TRBD2. Germline values: CDR1 DFQATT, CDR2 SNEGSKA (reference sequence). The length of the CDR3 is 16 residues. Trimming at V came to 1 base and at J to 2 bases, leaving 6 bases not matched to a gene. The CDR3 DNA sequence: TGCAGTGCTAGAGGGAAGACTAGCGATAACACCGGGGAGCTGTTTTTT. Residues: CSARGKTSDNTGELFF.

This clonotype was counted at least ten times. V gene TRBV20-1 combines with J gene TRBJ2-3; TRBD2 might be the D (7 bases). Germline V gene sequence: CDR1 DFQATT, CDR2 SNEGSKA (reference sequence). The CDR3 is made up of 15 amino acids. V was clipped by 4 bases and J by 2 bases, with 16 bases between them. Here the CDR3 reads CSANAGAAYTDTQYF. DNA for the CDR3: TGCAGTGCTAACGCGGGGGCCGCCTACACAGATACGCAGTATTTT.

Turning to this clonotype: With a much larger clone just one base away, this may be a read error. The V and J genes are TRBV27 and TRBJ2-1, with TRBD1 matching over 9 bases. V was clipped by 3 bases and J by 10 bases; unmatched bases: 7. The germline V gene encodes CDR1 MNHEY and CDR2 SMNVEV (reference sequence). The CDR3 consists of 14 residues. CDR3 DNA sequence: TGTGCCAGCAGTTTTGTACAGGGGGCGTACGAGCAGTTCTTC. This gives the protein CASSFVQGAYEQFF.

In its sample, this clonotype was seen many times. The chain has TRBV20-1 and TRBJ2-5; the D gene is possibly TRBD1 (6 bases). The CDR3 loop spans 12 amino acids. Trimming removed 5 bases at V and 5 bases at J, with 12 bases between. Germline V gene data show CDR1 as DFQATT and CDR2 as SNEGSKA (reference sequence). CDR3 nucleotides: TGCAGTGCTGGCAGGGGTGGGGAGACCCAGTACTTC. It translates to CSAGRGGETQYF.

The rearrangement joins TRBV14 to TRBJ1-2, with D unresolved. Germline V gene lookup returns CDR1 SGHDN and CDR2 FVKESK. V was pared by 5 bases and J by 8 bases, with 18 bases between. This CDR3 has 14 amino acids. CDR3 bases: TGTGCCAGCAGCACCCCCTTTATGTCGAACGGCTACACCTTC. This encodes CASSTPFMSNGYTF.

This clonotype was recorded at least ten times. The chain combines TRBV20-1 with TRBJ1-5; TRBD1 agrees at 9 bases. The CDR3 has 16 amino acids. The V segment lost 0 bases and the J segment 3 bases; nucleotides outside the gene matches: 6. Looked up from germline, CDR1 is DFQATT and CDR2 is SNEGSKA (reference sequence). The chain's CDR3 is CSARDARTGDNQPQHF. CDR3 nucleotides: TGCAGTGCTAGAGATGCCCGGACAGGGGACAATCAGCCCCAGCATTTT.

Ten or more counts support this clonotype. The rearrangement uses TRBV4-1 and TRBJ2-1, with 7 nucleotides matching TRBD2. With 1 base clipped from V and 6 bases from J, the junction kept 6 bases outside the gene matches. The CDR3 is 15 amino acids. Germline values: CDR1 MGHRA, CDR2 YSYEKL. This chain's CDR3 is CASSQARGVFNEQFF. The CDR3, as DNA: TGCGCCAGCAGCCAAGCTCGGGGGGTCTTCAATGAGCAGTTCTTC.

This clonotype was seen ten or more times. This sequence joins TRBV9 and TRBJ2-1; 9 positions agree with TRBD2. The V segment lost 4 bases and the J segment 13 bases; nucleotides outside the gene matches: 12. The CDR3 has 14 residues. CDR1 SGDLS and CDR2 YYNGEE come from the germline V gene. The CDR3 nucleotides read TGTGCCAGCAGCCCAGGGTTTGGCGGGAGGGACCAGTTCTTC. This codes for CASSPGFGGRDQFF.

This clonotype was counted ten times or more. CDR3 sequence (DNA): TGCAGTGCTAGCCTGAAGAGCACAGATACGCAGTATTTT. Amino acid sequence: CSASLKSTDTQYF. The chain combines TRBV20-1 with TRBJ2-3; no definite D call. CDR1 is DFQATT and CDR2 is SNEGSKA in the germline V gene (reference sequence). Between the trimmed V and J ends, which lost 3 bases and 0 bases, there was a span of 7 bases. The CDR3 is 13 amino acids.

At least ten counts were recorded for this clonotype. CDR3 sequence reads: CASSGGDTYNEQFF. As DNA, the CDR3 is TGCGCCAGCAGCGGGGGGGACACCTACAATGAGCAGTTCTTC. V is TRBV5-1 and J is TRBJ2-1; D is possibly TRBD2 (7 bases). Germline V gene lookup returns CDR1 SGHRS and CDR2 YFSETQ. CDR3 size: 14 residues. Deletions cut 4 bases from V and 2 bases from J, with 10 bases between.

This clonotype was observed at least ten times. V is TRBV24-1 and J is TRBJ1-5; D possibly corresponds to TRBD1 (5 bases). Trimming took 1 base from V and 6 from J, leaving 12 bases between them. The CDR3 extends over 15 amino acids. CDR1 and CDR2 from the germline V gene are KGHDR and SFDVKD. In DNA, the CDR3 is TGTGCCACCAGTGATTTAAAGAGGGGAACTCAGCCCCAGCATTTT. This sequence encodes CATSDLKRGTQPQHF.

This clonotype was seen repeatedly, ten times or more. The V and J genes are TRBV7-8 and TRBJ2-1; the match to TRBD1 covers 7 bases. Germline V gene lookup returns CDR1 SGHVS and CDR2 FQNEAQ. J gave up 4 bases and V 5 bases, and 5 bases lay outside the gene matches. The CDR3 extends over 14 amino acids. The CDR3 DNA reads TGTGCCAGCAGCAACCGGGACAGATACAATGAGCAGTTCTTC. Protein: CASSNRDRYNEQFF.